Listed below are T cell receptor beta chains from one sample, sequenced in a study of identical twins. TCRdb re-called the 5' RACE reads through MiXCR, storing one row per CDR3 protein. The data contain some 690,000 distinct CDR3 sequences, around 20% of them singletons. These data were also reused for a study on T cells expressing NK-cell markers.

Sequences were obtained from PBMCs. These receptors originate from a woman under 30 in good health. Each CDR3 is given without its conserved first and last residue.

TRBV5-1,ASSGGQSNTEAF
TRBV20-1,SAGRGGGYNEQF
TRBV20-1,SARPDKYEKLF
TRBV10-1,ASSEMGDTQY
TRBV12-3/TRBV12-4,ASSTTGAEDTQY
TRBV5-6,ASSYLDRGGETQY
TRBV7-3,ASSLSRRGGTDTQY
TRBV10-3,AVRDVGGNEQF
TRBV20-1,SARDGPPRETQY
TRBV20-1,SASTRGDEQF
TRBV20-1,SARDPNSGDYTGELF
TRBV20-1,SARVVNEQF
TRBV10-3,AATSGKAYEQY
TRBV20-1,SAREGTGAVKLF
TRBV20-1,CGRTADTQY
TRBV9,ASSVAPAGGNEQF
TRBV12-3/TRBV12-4,ASSFVRSTDTQY
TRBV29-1,SVEDQTSDSTDTQY
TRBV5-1,ASSGQGFNSPLH
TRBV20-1,SARDLLQGYEQY
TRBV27,ASGATGNRGEQY
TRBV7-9,ASSLGDRVQY
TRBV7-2,ASSTRSGAEQY
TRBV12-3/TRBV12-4,ASTLAGRETQY
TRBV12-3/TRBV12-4,ASSFGQVYEQY
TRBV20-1,SAGRRGAWDTQY
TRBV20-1,SAKARSYSNQPQH
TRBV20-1,SAFREGGEQY
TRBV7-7,ASSSSGTSLAEETQY
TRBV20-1,SARPGTGGSYEQY
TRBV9,ASSPSGLAAYNEQF
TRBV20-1,SAGGASSSYNEQF
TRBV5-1,ASSQGTDTGELF
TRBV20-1,SANRQDRVEQY
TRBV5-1,ASRSSGSYNEQF
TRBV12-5,ASGLFLSGGLGETQY
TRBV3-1,ASRVSGDSGANVLT
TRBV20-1,SAPAGNQETQY
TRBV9,ASSPEGRAYEAF
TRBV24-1,ATSDTASGTTGELF
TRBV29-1,SVEFRFLNTEAF
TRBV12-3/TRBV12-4,ASTRRGIGEQY
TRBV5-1,ASSRRQAPQETQY
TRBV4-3,ASSQETGVGQF
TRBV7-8,ASSPRRGSDEQY
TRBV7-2,ASSFHTGAIADTQY
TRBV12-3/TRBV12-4,ASSSPWGGSNWETQY
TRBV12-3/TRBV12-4,ASSDGGRVGYT
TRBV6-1,ASSGGRWVGRNYGYT
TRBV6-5,ARTSGANVLT
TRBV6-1,ASGPQGAAGNTIY
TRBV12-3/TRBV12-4,ASSSTGQTNEKLF
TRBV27,ASSLYGREAF
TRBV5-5,ASSFDSYGYT
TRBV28,ASSLGAGYGYT